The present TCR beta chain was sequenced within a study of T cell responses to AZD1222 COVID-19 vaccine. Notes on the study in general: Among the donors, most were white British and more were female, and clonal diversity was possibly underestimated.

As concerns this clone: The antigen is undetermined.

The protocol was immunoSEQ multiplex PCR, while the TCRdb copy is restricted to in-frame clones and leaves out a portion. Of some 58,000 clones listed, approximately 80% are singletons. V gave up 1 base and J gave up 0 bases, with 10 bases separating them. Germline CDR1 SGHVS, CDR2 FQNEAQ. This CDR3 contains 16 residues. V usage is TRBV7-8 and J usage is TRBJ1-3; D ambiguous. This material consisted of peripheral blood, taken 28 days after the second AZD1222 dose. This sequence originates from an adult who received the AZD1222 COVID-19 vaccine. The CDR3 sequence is CASSLGLGSSGNTIYF. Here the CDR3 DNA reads TGTGCCAGCAGCTTAGGATTAGGGAGCTCTGGAAACACCATATATTTT.